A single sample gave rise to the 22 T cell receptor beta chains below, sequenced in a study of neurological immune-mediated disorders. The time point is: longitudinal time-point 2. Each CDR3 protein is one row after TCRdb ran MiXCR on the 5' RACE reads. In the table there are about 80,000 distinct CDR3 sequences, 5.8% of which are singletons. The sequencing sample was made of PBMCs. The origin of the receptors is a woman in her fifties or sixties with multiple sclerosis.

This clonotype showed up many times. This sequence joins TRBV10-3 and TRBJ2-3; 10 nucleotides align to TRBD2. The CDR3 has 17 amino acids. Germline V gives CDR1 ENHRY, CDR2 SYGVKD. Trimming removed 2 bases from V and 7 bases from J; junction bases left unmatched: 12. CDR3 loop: CAISEPLAGVEGYTQYF. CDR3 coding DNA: TGTGCCATCAGTGAGCCCCTAGCGGGGGTAGAAGGGTATACGCAGTATTTT.

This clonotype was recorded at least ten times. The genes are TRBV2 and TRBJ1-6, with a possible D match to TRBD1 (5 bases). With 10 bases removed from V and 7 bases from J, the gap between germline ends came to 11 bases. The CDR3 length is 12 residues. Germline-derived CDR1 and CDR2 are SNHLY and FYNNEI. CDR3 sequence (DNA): TGTGCCAACGGGGACGGGAATTCACCCCTCCACTTT. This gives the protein CANGDGNSPLHF.

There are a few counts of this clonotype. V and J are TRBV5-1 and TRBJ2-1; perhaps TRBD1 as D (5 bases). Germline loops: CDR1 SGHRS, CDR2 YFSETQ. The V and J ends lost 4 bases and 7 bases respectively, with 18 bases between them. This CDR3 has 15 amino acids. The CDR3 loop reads CASSPSVAGWNEQFF. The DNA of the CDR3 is TGCGCCAGCAGCCCCTCCGTGGCAGGGTGGAATGAGCAGTTCTTC.

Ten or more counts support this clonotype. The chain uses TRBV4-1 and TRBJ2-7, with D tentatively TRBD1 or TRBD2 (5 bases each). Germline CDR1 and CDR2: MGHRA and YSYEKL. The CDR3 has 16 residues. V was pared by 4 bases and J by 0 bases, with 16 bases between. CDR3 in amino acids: CASSRAGTAPSYEQYF. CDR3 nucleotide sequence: TGCGCCAGCAGCCGTGCCGGGACCGCCCCCTCCTACGAGCAGTACTTC.

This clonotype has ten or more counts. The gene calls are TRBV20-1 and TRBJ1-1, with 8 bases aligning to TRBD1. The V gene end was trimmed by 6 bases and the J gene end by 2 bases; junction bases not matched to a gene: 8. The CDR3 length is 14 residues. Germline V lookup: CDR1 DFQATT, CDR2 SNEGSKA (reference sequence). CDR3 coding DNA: TGCAGTGCAGAAAACAGGGGGTCAAACACTGAAGCTTTCTTT. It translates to CSAENRGSNTEAFF.

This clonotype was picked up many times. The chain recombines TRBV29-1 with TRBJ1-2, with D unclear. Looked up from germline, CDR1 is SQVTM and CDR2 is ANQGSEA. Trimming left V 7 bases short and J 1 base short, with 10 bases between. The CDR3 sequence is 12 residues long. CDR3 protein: CSARPLNYGYTF. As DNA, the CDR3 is TGCAGCGCAAGGCCCCTTAACTATGGCTACACCTTC. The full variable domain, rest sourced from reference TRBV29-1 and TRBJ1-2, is SAVISQKPSRDICQRGTSLTIQCQVDSQVTMMFWYRQQPGQSLTLIATANQGSEATYESGFVIDKFPISRPNLTFSTLTVSNMSPEDSSIYLCSARPLNYGYTFGSGTRLTVV.

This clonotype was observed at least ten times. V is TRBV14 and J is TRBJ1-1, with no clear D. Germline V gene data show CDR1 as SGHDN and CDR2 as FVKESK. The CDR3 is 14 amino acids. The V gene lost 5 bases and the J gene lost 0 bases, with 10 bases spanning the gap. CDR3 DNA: TGTGCCAGCAGCTACTCCCCCGTGAACACTGAAGCTTTCTTT. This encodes CASSYSPVNTEAFF.

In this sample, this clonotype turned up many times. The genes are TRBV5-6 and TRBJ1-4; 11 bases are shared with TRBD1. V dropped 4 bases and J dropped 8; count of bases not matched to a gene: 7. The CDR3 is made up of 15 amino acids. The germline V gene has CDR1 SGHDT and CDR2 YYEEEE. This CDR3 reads CASSRSDRGREKLFF. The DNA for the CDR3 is TGTGCCAGCAGCAGATCGGACAGGGGGCGGGAAAAACTGTTTTTT.

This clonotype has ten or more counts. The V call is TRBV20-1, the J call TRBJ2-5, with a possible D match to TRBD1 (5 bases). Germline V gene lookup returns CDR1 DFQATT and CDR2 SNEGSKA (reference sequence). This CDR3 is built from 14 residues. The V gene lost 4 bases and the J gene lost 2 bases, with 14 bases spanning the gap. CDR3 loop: CSATDTGRQETQYF. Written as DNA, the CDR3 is TGCAGTGCTACGGACACCGGCAGGCAAGAGACCCAGTACTTC.

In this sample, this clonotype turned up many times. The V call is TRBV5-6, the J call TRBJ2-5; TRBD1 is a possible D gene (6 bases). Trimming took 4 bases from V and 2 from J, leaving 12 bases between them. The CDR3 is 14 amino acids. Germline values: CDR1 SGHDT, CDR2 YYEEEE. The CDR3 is CASSTGTIQETQYF. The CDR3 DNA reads TGTGCCAGCAGCACAGGGACAATTCAAGAGACCCAGTACTTC.

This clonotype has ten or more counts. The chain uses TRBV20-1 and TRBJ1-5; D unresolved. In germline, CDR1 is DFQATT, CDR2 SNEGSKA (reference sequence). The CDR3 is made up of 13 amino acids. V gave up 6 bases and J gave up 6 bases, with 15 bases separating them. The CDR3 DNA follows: TGCAGTGCACCTCCCGGAGGAGGTCAGCCCCAGCATTTT. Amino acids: CSAPPGGGQPQHF.

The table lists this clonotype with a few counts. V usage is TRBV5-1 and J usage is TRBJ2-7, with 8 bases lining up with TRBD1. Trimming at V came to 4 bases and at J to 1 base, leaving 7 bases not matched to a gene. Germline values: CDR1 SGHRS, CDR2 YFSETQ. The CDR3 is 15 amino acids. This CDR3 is CASSPGQGASYEQYF. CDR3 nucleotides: TGCGCCAGCAGCCCCGGACAGGGTGCTTCCTACGAGCAGTACTTC.

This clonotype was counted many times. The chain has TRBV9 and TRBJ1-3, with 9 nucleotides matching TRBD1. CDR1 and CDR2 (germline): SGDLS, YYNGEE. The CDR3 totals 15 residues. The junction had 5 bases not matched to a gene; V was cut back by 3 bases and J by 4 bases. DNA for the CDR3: TGTGCCAGCAGCGCCGGACAGGGGAACGGAAACACCATATATTTT. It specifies CASSAGQGNGNTIYF. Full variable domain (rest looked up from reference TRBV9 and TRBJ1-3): DSGVTQTPKHLITATGQRVTLRCSPRSGDLSVYWYQQSLDQGLQFLIQYYNGEERAKGNILERFSAQQFPDLHSELNLSSLELGDSALYFCASSAGQGNGNTIYFGEGSWLTVV.

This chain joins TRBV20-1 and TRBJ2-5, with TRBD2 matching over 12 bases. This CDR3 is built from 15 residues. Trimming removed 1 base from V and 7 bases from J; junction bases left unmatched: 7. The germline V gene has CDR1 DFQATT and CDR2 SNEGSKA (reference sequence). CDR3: CSARALAGGRGTQYF. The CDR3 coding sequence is TGCAGTGCTAGAGCGCTAGCGGGGGGGCGGGGGACCCAGTACTTC.

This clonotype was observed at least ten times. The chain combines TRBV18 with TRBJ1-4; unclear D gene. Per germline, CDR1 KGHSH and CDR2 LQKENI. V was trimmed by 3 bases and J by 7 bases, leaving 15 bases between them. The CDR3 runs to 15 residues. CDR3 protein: CASSPMARGGEKLFF. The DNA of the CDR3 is TGTGCCAGCTCACCGATGGCCCGAGGTGGTGAAAAACTGTTTTTT.

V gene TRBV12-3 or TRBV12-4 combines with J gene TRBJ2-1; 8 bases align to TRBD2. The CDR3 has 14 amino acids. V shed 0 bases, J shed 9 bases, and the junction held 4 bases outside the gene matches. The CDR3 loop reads CASSLAGLALEQFF. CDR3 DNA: TGTGCCAGCAGTTTAGCCGGACTAGCCCTTGAGCAGTTCTTC.

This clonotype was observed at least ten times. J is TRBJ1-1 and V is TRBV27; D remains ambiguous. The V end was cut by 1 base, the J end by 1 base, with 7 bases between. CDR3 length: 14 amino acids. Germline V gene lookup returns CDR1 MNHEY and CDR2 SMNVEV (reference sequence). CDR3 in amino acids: CASSLFTGNTEAFF. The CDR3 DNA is TGTGCCAGCAGTTTATTTACCGGGAACACTGAAGCTTTCTTT.

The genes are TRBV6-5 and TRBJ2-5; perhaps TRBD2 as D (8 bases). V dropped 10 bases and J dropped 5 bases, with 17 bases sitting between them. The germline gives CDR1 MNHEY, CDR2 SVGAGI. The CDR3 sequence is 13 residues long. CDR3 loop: CATQGGGGETQYF. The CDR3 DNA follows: TGTGCCACCCAAGGGGGCGGGGGGGAGACCCAGTACTTC.

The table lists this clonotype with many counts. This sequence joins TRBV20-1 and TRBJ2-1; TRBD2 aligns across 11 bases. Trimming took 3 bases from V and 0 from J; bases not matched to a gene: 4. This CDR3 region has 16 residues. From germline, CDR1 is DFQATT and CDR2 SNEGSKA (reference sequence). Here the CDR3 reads CSARASGGPSYNEQFF. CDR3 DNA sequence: TGCAGTGCTAGGGCTAGCGGGGGGCCCTCCTACAATGAGCAGTTCTTC.

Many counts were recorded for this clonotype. Here the CDR3 reads CASSRERRENIQYF. CDR3 DNA sequence: TGCGCCAGCAGTCGTGAAAGACGGGAAAACATTCAGTACTTC. This chain links TRBV4-1 with TRBJ2-4; no definite D call. The germline CDR1 and CDR2 sequences are MGHRA and YSYEKL. CDR3 length: 14 residues. The V end was cut by 6 bases, the J end by 5 bases, with 14 bases between.

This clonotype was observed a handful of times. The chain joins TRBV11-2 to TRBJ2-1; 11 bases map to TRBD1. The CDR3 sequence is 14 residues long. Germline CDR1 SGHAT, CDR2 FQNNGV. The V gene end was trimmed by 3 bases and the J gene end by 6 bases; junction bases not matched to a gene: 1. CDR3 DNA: TGTGCCAGCAGCTTCGGACAGGGGGCCAATGAGCAGTTCTTC. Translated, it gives CASSFGQGANEQFF.

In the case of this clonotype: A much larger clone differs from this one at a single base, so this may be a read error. CDR3 sequence reads: CASSLGVLGNEQFF. The CDR3, as DNA: TGCGCCAGCAGCTTGGGGGTCTTAGGGAATGAGCAGTTCTTC. This chain connects TRBV5-1 to TRBJ2-1; D is uncertain. The germline CDR1 and CDR2 sequences are SGHRS and YFSETQ. The CDR3 runs to 14 residues. The germline V and J ends were trimmed by 0 bases and 7 bases, with 11 bases remaining between them.